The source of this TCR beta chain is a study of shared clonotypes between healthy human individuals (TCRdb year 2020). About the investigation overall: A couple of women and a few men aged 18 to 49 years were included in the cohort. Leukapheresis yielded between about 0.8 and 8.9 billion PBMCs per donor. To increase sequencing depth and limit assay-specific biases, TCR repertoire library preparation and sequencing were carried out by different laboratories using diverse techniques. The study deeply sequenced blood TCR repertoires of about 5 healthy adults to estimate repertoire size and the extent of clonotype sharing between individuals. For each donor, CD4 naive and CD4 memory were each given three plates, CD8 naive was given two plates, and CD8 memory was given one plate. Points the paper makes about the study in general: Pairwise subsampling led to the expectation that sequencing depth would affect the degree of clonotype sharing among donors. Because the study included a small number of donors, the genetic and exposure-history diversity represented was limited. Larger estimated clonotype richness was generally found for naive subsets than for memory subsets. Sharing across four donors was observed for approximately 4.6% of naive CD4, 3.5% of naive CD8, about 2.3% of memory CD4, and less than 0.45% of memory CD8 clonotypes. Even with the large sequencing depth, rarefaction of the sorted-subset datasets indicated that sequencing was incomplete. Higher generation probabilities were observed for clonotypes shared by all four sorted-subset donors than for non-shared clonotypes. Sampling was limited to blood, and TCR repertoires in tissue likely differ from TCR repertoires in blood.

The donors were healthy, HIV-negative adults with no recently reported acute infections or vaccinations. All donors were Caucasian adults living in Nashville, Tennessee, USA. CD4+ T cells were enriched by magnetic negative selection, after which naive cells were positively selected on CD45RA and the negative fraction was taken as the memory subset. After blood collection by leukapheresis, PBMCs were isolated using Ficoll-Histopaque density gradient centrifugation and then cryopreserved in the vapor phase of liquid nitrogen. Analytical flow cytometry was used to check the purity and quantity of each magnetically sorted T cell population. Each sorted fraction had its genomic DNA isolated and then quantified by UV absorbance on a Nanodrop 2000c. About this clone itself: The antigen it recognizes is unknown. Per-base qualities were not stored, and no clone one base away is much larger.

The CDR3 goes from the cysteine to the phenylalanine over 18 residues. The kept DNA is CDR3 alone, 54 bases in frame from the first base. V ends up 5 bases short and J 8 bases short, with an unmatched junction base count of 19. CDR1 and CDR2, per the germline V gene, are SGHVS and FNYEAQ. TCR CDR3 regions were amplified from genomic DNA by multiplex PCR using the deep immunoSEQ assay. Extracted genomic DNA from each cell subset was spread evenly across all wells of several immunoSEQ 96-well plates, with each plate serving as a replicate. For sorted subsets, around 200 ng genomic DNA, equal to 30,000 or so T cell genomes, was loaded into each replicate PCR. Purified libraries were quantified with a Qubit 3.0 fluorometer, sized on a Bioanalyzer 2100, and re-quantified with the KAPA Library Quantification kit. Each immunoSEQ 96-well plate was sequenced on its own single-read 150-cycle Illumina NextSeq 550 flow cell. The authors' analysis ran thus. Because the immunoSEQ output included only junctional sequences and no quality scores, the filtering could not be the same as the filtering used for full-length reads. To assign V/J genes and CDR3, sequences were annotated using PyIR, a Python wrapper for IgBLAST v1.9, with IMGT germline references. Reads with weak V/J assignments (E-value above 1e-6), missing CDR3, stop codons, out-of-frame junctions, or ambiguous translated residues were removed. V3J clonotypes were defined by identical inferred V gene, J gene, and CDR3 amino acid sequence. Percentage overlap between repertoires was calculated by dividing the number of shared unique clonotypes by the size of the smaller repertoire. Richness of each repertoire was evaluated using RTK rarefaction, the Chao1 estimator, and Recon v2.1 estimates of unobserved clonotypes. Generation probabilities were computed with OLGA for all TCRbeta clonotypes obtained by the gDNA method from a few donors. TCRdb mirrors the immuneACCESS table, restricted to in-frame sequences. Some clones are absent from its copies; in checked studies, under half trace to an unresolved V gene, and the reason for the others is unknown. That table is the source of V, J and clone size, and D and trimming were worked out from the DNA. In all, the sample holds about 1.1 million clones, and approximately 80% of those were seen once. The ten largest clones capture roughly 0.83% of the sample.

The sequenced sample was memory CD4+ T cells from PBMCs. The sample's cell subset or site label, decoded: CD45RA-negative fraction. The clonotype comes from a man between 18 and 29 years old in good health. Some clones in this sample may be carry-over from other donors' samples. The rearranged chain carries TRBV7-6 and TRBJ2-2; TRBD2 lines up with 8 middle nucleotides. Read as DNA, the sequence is TGTGCCAGCAGCCCCACCGGGGGGAGCGGGAGTGTTGCTGGGGAGCTGTTTTTT. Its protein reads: CASSPTGGSGSVAGELFF. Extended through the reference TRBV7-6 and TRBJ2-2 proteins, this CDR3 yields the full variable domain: GAGVSQSPRYKVTKRGQDVALRCDPISGHVSLYWYRQALGQGPEFLTYFNYEAQQDKSGLPNDRFSAERPEGSISTLTIQRTEQRDSAMYRCASSPTGGSGSVAGELFFGEGSRLTVL.